This T cell receptor (beta chain) was identified in a study of T cells in localized non-small cell lung cancer (dated by TCRdb to the early 2020s). As for the study more broadly: The study analyzed T cell repertoires of roughly 220 early-stage NSCLC patients, comparing tumors and uninvolved tumor-adjacent lungs. A mean age of around 66 years was recorded for the NSCLC patients, of whom 129 were male and some 100 were female. The cohort consisted of approximately 240 treatment-naive NSCLC patients whose localized lung tumors had been resected.

The immunoSEQ Assay was used to sequence TCR beta CDR3 regions from DNA. Processing in the source paper ran as follows. To compute T cell density, TCR beta template counts were normalized to usable DNA, which was estimated by amplifying housekeeping genes. Richness was estimated with the preseqR package, extrapolating to 400,000 templates for PBMC samples and 120,000 templates for tissue samples. Clonality was defined as one minus Pielou's evenness. Differential abundance testing on productive amino-acid clonotypes, with a minimum total count of 5 and an alpha of 0.1, was used to identify tissue-enriched TCRs. The Jaccard Index and the Morisita Overlap Index were used to measure how much the repertoires overlapped between compartments. GLIPH grouped TCR beta CDR3s together with public tetramer-defined viral CDR3s, and a viral motif had to include at least three viral sequences and show V-gene enrichment. TCRdb mirrors the immuneACCESS table, restricted to in-frame sequences. Some clones are absent from its copies; in checked studies, under half trace to an unresolved V gene, and the reason for the others is unknown. V and J calls and clone size are as listed in that table; D and trimming were resolved from the DNA. The sample table lists approximately 61,000 clones, roughly 88% of them with a count of one. Approximately 5% of the sample rests with the top ten.

From the cysteine through the phenylalanine, the CDR3 covers 12 amino acids. Only CDR3 DNA remains: 36 bases, in frame from the first base. Germline trimming amounts to 6 bases on V and 3 bases on J, with 2 as the count of junction bases outside the gene matches. In the germline V gene, CDR1 corresponds to WSHSY and CDR2 to SAAADI. At diagnosis, tumor, uninvolved tumor-adjacent lung and peripheral blood were collected and then preserved as a mix of FFPE and fresh-frozen material. For TCR repertoire profiling, blood samples were analyzed as peripheral blood mononuclear cells. As concerns this clone: The clone's antigen remains unknown. Base qualities were left out, and no much larger clone turns up one base away.

Findings and caveats that apply to the study as a whole: Longer overall survival was associated with higher T cell density in blood, whereas shorter survival was associated with higher clonality in adjacent lung. Of the top 100 tumor clones, a median of roughly 56 were detected in paired uninvolved adjacent lung; under 30 were also among that lung's top 100. Because the study design was exploratory, TCR variables were selected using unadjusted p-values without false-discovery rate correction. Multi-region tumor sequencing was not performed, so intratumor heterogeneity could not be excluded. Uninvolved tumor-adjacent lung showed the highest T cell clonality, higher than tumor, which suggests more focused antigenic responses in the uninvolved tumor-adjacent lung.

The clonotype originates from a woman aged 35-75 years with stage I lung adenocarcinoma. Sequencing was performed on peripheral blood, taken before any cancer treatment. The sequence links TRBV10-2 to TRBJ2-7; 7 bases in the middle match TRBD2. The CDR3 corresponds to CASRGGVYEQYF. The nucleotides are TGCGCCAGCAGGGGGGGGGTCTACGAGCAGTACTTC.